The present T cell receptor (beta chain) was sequenced within a study of blood T cell repertoires in COVID-19. Looking at the study overall: PBMCs, B-cell-depleted T cells, or T cells provided the cDNA or gDNA that made up the material.

Living in 24 US areas, the participants were between roughly 18 and 89 years of age. Researchers sorted participants into cohorts using their self-reported clinical history. Per the authors' pipeline: Researchers report that nucleated cell counts were estimated from reference gene primer amplification. The data were produced by immunoSEQ multiplex PCR, yet TCRdb's version contains in-frame clones alone and is incomplete. Clone size and the V and J calls come from that table; the DNA yielded D and trimming. The data show 200,000 to 250,000 clones, with about 90% seen just once and 3% to 3.5% held by the top ten. Looked up from germline, CDR1 is LGHNA and CDR2 is YSLEER. The CDR3 sequence is 15 residues long. V lost 1 base, J lost 1 base, and 10 bases lay in between.

The genes are TRBV4-3 and TRBJ1-2; D not certain. The source material was PBMCs or T cells enriched from blood (not recorded which). This receptor was identified in a woman aged 45-65 years in a cohort exposed to, infected with or recovered from COVID-19 (not recorded which). The CDR3 protein is CASSQARGFNYGYTF. The CDR3 nucleotides read TGCGCCAGCAGCCAAGCGAGAGGGTTTAACTATGGCTACACCTTC.